This T cell receptor beta chain was recorded in a study of CXCR3-negative and CXCR3-positive naive CD8 T cells. Researchers prepared the TRB cDNA libraries using 5' RACE with UMI labels. TCRdb reprocessed the 5' RACE reads, with one entry per CDR3 protein and no DNA. The sample spans tens of thousands of distinct CDR3 sequences; the ten largest clones claim more than 1.5%. CDR1 is MNHEY, CDR2 SMNVEV, per germline (reference sequence). The CDR3 is made up of 17 amino acids. Sequencing was carried out using naive CXCR3- CD8+ T cells from blood. Indicated subset: CD45RO-CCR7+CD27+CD95- naive CD8+ T cells lacking CXCR3 (TNR3-). The chain links TRBV27 to TRBJ2-7; the D call of TRBD2 rests on TCRdb alone, since no DNA is present to check it. The TCR comes from a human donor in good health. Some clones in this sample may be carry-over from other donors' samples. The CDR3 spells CASSLRAGRASSYEQYF.